The rows below give T cell receptor beta chains drawn from one sample of a study of cytomegalovirus exposure and HLA in healthy donors. Only in-frame clones appear in the TCRdb table, and some are missing; sequencing was by immunoSEQ multiplex PCR. The repertoire consists of about 59,000 clones, with over 70% occurring once and the leading ten covering roughly 3.5%. The material sequenced was PBMCs. Source of these receptors: a woman between 35 and 50 years old in good health and CMV-seronegative. The CDR3 runs from the conserved cysteine through the conserved F or W. D genes are given only for firm matches. Clone sizes are given selectively: once, few, many, or a class where the clone is expanded.

V	D	J	size	CDR3	DNA
TRBV10-3	TRBD1	TRBJ1-2	.	CAISESIGTELYGYTF	TGTGCCATCAGTGAGTCGATCGGGACAGAACTTTATGGCTACACCTTC
TRBV7-9	TRBD1	TRBJ1-4	.	CASSPRGQSEKLFF	TGTGCCAGCAGCCCCAGGGGGCAGAGCGAAAAACTGTTTTTT
TRBV9	TRBD2	TRBJ2-1	.	CASSVGLAGVGEQFF	TGTGCCAGCAGCGTAGGTTTAGCGGGAGTTGGTGAGCAGTTCTTC
TRBV9	.	TRBJ2-1	.	CASSYGGSYNEQFF	TGTGCCAGCAGCTACGGCGGCTCCTACAATGAGCAGTTCTTC
TRBV5-1	.	TRBJ2-2	.	CASSLVLAGRITGELFF	TGCGCCAGCAGCTTGGTCCTAGCAGGCCGGATCACCGGGGAGCTGTTTTTT
TRBV28	.	TRBJ1-5	.	CASSIASVSNQPQHF	TGTGCCAGCAGCATCGCGTCGGTTTCCAATCAGCCCCAGCATTTT
TRBV7-2	TRBD2	TRBJ2-7	once	CASSLHAGGSGNEQYF	TGTGCCAGCAGCTTACATGCCGGCGGGAGTGGCAACGAGCAGTACTTC
TRBV18	.	TRBJ1-2	.	CASSPPGRGYGYTF	TGTGCCAGCTCACCACCGGGCAGGGGCTATGGCTACACCTTC
TRBV5-1	.	TRBJ1-1	.	CASSLRTGLGEAFF	TGCGCCAGCAGCTTGCGAACAGGGCTGGGGGAAGCTTTCTTT
TRBV28	.	TRBJ1-2	once	CASTSTEHNYGYTF	TGTGCCAGCACTTCGACAGAACATAACTATGGCTACACCTTC
TRBV4-3	.	TRBJ1-1	few	CASSQYGGNTEAFF	TGCGCCAGCAGCCAATACGGGGGGAACACTGAAGCTTTCTTT
TRBV19	TRBD2	TRBJ2-7	.	CASSIMGEGEQNEQYF	TGTGCCAGTAGTATCATGGGGGAGGGTGAGCAAAACGAGCAGTACTTC
TRBV28	.	TRBJ2-3	.	CASSFGRVTDTQYF	TGTGCCAGCAGTTTTGGCAGGGTAACAGATACGCAGTATTTT
TRBV5-1	TRBD1	TRBJ1-5	.	CASSLGTGRMEPQHF	TGCGCCAGCAGCCTAGGGACAGGCCGTATGGAGCCCCAGCATTTT
TRBV14	TRBD1	TRBJ2-7	.	CASSHQRGTGGSYEQYF	TGTGCCAGCAGCCACCAGAGAGGGACAGGGGGCTCCTACGAGCAGTACTTC
TRBV21-1	.	TRBJ1-1	.	CASSTPGPREEMNTEAFF	TGTGCCAGCAGCACCCCGGGTCCCCGGGAAGAGATGAACACTGAAGCTTTCTTT